This T cell receptor beta chain was identified during a study of blood T cell repertoires in COVID-19. Study background: Collection of acute and convalescent COVID-19 samples took place in the United States, Italy and Spain. In each case, the material was cDNA or gDNA derived from T cells, B-cell-depleted T cells, or PBMCs.

Libraries were prepared by immunoSEQ multiplex PCR; TCRdb keeps only in-frame clonotypes and omits some of them. The profile covers 150,000 to 250,000 clones, with 80% to 90% appearing a single time and about 10% taken by the ten largest. Germline V gene lookup returns CDR1 MNHEY and CDR2 SVGAGI. V lost 5 bases and J 2 bases, leaving 10 bases between the germline ends. The CDR3 has 15 residues. The study recruited people aged 18 to 89 years across around 24 US areas. Cohort 3 donors counted as recovered after two negative PCRs, clearance, or resolved symptoms. Sequenced input: PBMCs or T cells enriched from blood (not recorded which). This clonotype originated in a middle-aged man who had recovered from COVID-19. This chain joins TRBV6-5 and TRBJ1-6, with D uncertain. This CDR3 reads CASSQSSPYNSPLHF. CDR3 sequence (DNA): TGTGCCAGCAGTCAAAGTAGTCCCTATAATTCACCCCTCCACTTT.